This entry is about one T cell receptor (beta chain). Its antigen is still unknown. Within one base of it there is no much larger clone, and no base qualities were kept. This sample stems from a study of a mutant IDH1 vaccine in newly diagnosed glioma (dated by TCRdb to about 2021). Context from the whole study: In the chemotherapy-containing groups, vaccination started alongside temozolomide cycles, whereas in patients who had radiotherapy alone it started 4-6 weeks after radiotherapy. Of the 25 to 40 treated patients, approximately 62% were male and approximately 38% were female, and the mean age was approximately 40 years. Prior to enrollment, patients had been given standard therapy consisting of radiotherapy alone, temozolomide alone, or radiochemotherapy with temozolomide, with the combination given to most patients. Visit V12 was the week-35 safety follow-up and visit V13 was the week-47 end of study. Peripheral blood samples were drawn at six visits, namely V03 (baseline), V05, V07, V10, V12 and V13. For exploratory analyses, longitudinal TCRB deep sequencing was carried out in 25 treated patients wherever samples were available.

This sample's time point label indicates: week 35, safety follow-up. Every vaccine dose consisted of 300 ug of a 20-mer mutant IDH1 peptide in Montanide, administered subcutaneously together with topical imiquimod. Across visits V03 through V10, patients got a total of eight vaccinations, given in weeks 1, 3, 5, 7, 11, 15, 19 and 23. All donors had newly diagnosed IDH1-mutant astrocytomas of WHO grade 3 or 4 that showed loss of nuclear ATRX. The samples were drawn from NOA16, a multicentre, single-arm, open-label phase I trial in Germany that tested a mutant IDH1 peptide vaccine in humans for the first time. Genomic DNA for TCRB sequencing was extracted from EDTA blood using the DNeasy Blood and Tissue Kit. Taken from the germline V gene, the CDR1 and CDR2 loops are LGHNA and YNFKEQ. Trimming takes 3 bases off V and 1 base off J; junction bases not matched to a gene: 3. Counted from cysteine to phenylalanine, this CDR3 has 16 amino acids. Left in the record is the CDR3 DNA by itself, 48 bases read in frame from the first base.

The method behind the library was the immunoSEQ multiplex PCR assay. The hsTCRB Kit was used according to the manufacturer's protocol to amplify rearranged TCR beta chain sequences. TCRB libraries were sequenced on an Illumina MiSeq. Under the source paper's analysis protocol: The proprietary platform of the kit vendor was used for demultiplexing, trimming and gene mapping. TCRdb retrieved this table from immuneACCESS and kept in-frame rearrangements only. Not all clones are present; in checked studies, unresolved V genes account for under half, and no reason is known for the remainder. That table gives V, J and clone size, and the DNA gave D and trimming. The sample has under 40,000 clones on record, 81% of them singletons. The ten largest account for about 16% of the sample. Here is what the overall study found, with its caveats: According to the authors, sample limitations meant that analyses of patient blood samples could not be reproduced. Selection of PBMC samples for TCRB deep sequencing was based on availability. Immune responses induced by the vaccine were seen in over 90% of patients across multiple MHC alleles. No apparent relationship was observed between pseudoprogression and alterations in the top peripheral T cell clonotypes detected by TCRB sequencing.

Rearrangement joined TRBV4-2 to TRBJ2-2, with TRBD1 identical over 9 junction bases. The sequence was collected from a man between 25 and 39 years old with glioma. The source material was PBMCs, sampled from a glioma patient whose treatment included an IDH1 peptide vaccine. The nucleotide sequence is TGTGCCAGCAGCCATTCGGACAGGGGGAACACCGGGGAGCTGTTTTTT. It translates to CASSHSDRGNTGELFF.